This TCR beta chain was obtained from a study of T cells in Graves' hyperthyroidism and ophthalmopathy. Study information: The blood sample was taken at first diagnosis, before treatment began.

The CDR3 is 16 amino acids. Germline V lookup: CDR1 KGHDR, CDR2 SFDVKD. J gave up 3 bases and V 2 bases, and 5 bases lay outside the gene matches. Overall study results and limits: Also found in blood were most expanded thyroid clonotypes above 0.001.

Researchers took RNA transcripts and amplified the TCR beta CDR3 regions from them. During a first-round RT-PCR of the TCR CDR3, the HTBI primer set was used. Each CDR3 protein gets one entry after TCRdb re-called the multiplex PCR reads with MiXCR. This sample has about 290,000 distinct CDR3 sequences, with about 14% found just once. This clonotype was found a few times. Its antigen is undetermined. The sequenced sample was blood. The chain combines TRBV24-1 with TRBJ2-2; 7 bases agree with TRBD2. This TCR derives from a woman in her 30s with Graves' hyperthyroidism that later progressed to Graves' ophthalmopathy. The DNA for the CDR3 is TGTGCCACCAGTGATTGGGCGGGAGACTACACCGGGGAGCTGTTTTTT. Translating it yields CATSDWAGDYTGELFF.